The 29 T cell receptor beta chains below all came from one sample that was sequenced in a study of blood T cell repertoires in COVID-19. Only in-frame clones appear in the TCRdb table, and some are missing; sequencing was by immunoSEQ multiplex PCR. The sample lists 150,000 or so clones; 80% to 95% were seen once. The source material was peripheral blood. All receptors come from a man aged 25 to 40 with COVID-19, enrolled during active disease.

The CDR3 DNA sequence: TGCGCCAGCAGCCAACCCGGGACTAGTAACACAGATACGCAGTATTTT. Its protein is CASSQPGTSNTDTQYF. The chain links TRBV4-3 to TRBJ2-3; 8 bases agree with TRBD2. The CDR3 consists of 16 residues. The germline V gene encodes CDR1 LGHNA and CDR2 YSLEER. Trimming at V came to 2 bases and at J to 2 bases, leaving 6 bases not matched to a gene.

The chain employs TRBV21-1 and TRBJ2-7; the table's D call of TRBD2 was not tested on the DNA. TRBV21-1 is listed as a pseudogene. CDR3 length equals 14 residues. CDR3 residues: CASSKEETIIEQYF. The CDR3 DNA sequence: TGTGCCAGCAGCAAAGAGGAGACTATTATCGAGCAGTACTTC.

The chain combines TRBV7-2 with TRBJ1-2; D perhaps matches TRBD1 (5 bases). There are 15 residues in the CDR3. Trimming removed 2 bases from V and 4 bases from J, with 14 bases in between. From germline, CDR1 is SGHTA and CDR2 FQGNSA. CDR3: CASSLSATALYGYTF. The DNA of the CDR3 is TGTGCCAGCAGCTTATCAGCGACAGCCCTCTATGGCTACACCTTC.

This clone was picked up one time. The chain has TRBV28 and TRBJ2-1; 10 bases fit TRBD1. The CDR3 totals 15 residues. Germline CDR1 and CDR2: MDHEN and SYDVKM. V gave up 4 bases and J gave up 5 bases; unmatched junction bases: 5. CDR3 region: CASSWDRGWDNEQFF. CDR3 bases: TGTGCCAGCAGTTGGGACAGGGGATGGGACAATGAGCAGTTCTTC.

This chain uses TRBV5-1 with TRBJ2-1; 7 nucleotides align to TRBD2. This CDR3 has 14 residues. V was clipped by 8 bases and J by 9 bases; unmatched bases: 14. Germline CDR1 is SGHRS and CDR2 is YFSETQ. This CDR3 is CASRRAGDSREQFF. CDR3 nucleotide sequence: TGCGCCAGTAGGAGGGCGGGAGATTCACGTGAGCAGTTCTTC.

This chain uses TRBV12-3 or TRBV12-4 with TRBJ1-1; D unclear. The CDR3 covers 13 residues. V lost 2 bases, J lost 5 bases, and 9 bases lay in between. The CDR3 DNA reads as TGTGCCAGCAGTTTAAACGATCGGACTGAAGCTTTCTTT. Translation: CASSLNDRTEAFF.

The chain carries TRBV4-2 and TRBJ2-7; 8 bases are a match to TRBD2. V trimming: 0 bases; J trimming: 0 bases; junction bases outside the gene matches: 7. This CDR3 contains 17 residues. CDR1 is LGHNA, CDR2 YNFKEQ, per germline. The CDR3 coding sequence is TGTGCCAGCAGCCAAGAGATCCCCGGGACTAGCTCCTACGAGCAGTACTTC. This translates into CASSQEIPGTSSYEQYF.

This rearrangement joins TRBV4-2 to TRBJ2-7; 10 bases align to TRBD2. CDR1 and CDR2 from the germline V gene are LGHNA and YNFKEQ. This CDR3 region has 16 residues. The V gene end was trimmed by 0 bases and the J gene end by 6 bases; junction bases not matched to a gene: 8. The CDR3 sequence: CASSQDASGRVGEQYF. The DNA of the CDR3 is TGTGCCAGCAGCCAAGACGCTAGCGGGAGAGTCGGCGAGCAGTACTTC.

The chain has TRBV28 and TRBJ1-1; 12 bases map to TRBD1. The germline V gene has CDR1 MDHEN and CDR2 SYDVKM. V gave up 8 bases and J gave up 4 bases; unmatched junction bases: 8. The CDR3 runs to 15 residues. CDR3 bases: TGTGCCAGCCAACAGGGACAGGGGGCGAGCACTGAAGCTTTCTTT. Residues: CASQQGQGASTEAFF.

The chain uses TRBV29-1 and TRBJ2-2, with 7 positions matching TRBD1. CDR1 and CDR2 from the germline V gene are SQVTM and ANQGSEA. CDR3 length: 12 residues. With 6 bases clipped from V and 5 bases from J, the junction kept 3 bases outside the gene matches. CDR3 sequence reads: CSVRQGTGELFF. CDR3 DNA sequence: TGCAGCGTACGACAGGGTACCGGGGAGCTGTTTTTT.

The V call is TRBV9, the J call TRBJ2-7; D perhaps matches TRBD2 (5 bases). From germline, CDR1 is SGDLS and CDR2 YYNGEE. The CDR3 extends over 14 amino acids. V was shortened by 3 bases and J by 2 bases, with 12 bases between the two germline ends. CDR3 sequence: CASSEGGFAYEQYF. For the CDR3, the DNA is TGTGCCAGCAGCGAGGGCGGGTTTGCCTACGAGCAGTACTTC.

This rearrangement joins TRBV7-2 to TRBJ2-7; no firm D call. The germline V and J ends were trimmed by 4 bases and 0 bases, with 7 bases remaining between them. CDR1 SGHTA and CDR2 FQGNSA come from the germline V gene. The CDR3 is 13 residues long. CDR3 sequence reads: CASSSGFSYEQYF. The DNA of the CDR3 is TGTGCCAGCAGCTCGGGTTTCTCCTACGAGCAGTACTTC. Based on the CDR3 plus reference TRBV7-2 and TRBJ2-7, the full variable domain is GAGVSQSPSNKVTEKGKDVELRCDPISGHTALYWYRQSLGQGLEFLIYFQGNSAPDKSGLPSDRFSAERTGGSVSTLTIQRTQQEDSAVYLCASSSGFSYEQYFGPGTRLTVT.

The chain links TRBV28 to TRBJ1-3; TRBD1 might be the D (5 bases). Germline V gene data show CDR1 as MDHEN and CDR2 as SYDVKM. The CDR3 consists of 14 residues. The V end was cut by 7 bases, the J end by 0 bases, with 10 bases between. For the CDR3, the DNA is TGTGCCAGCAAGGAGGGGAGCTCTGGAAACACCATATATTTT. This codes for CASKEGSSGNTIYF. Complete variable domain (other parts from reference TRBV28 and TRBJ1-3): DVKVTQSSRYLVKRTGEKVFLECVQDMDHENMFWYRQDPGLGLRLIYFSYDVKMKEKGDIPEGYSVSREKKERFSLILESASTNQTSMYLCASKEGSSGNTIYFGEGSWLTVV.

The chain combines TRBV7-2 with TRBJ1-2, with 9 bases lining up with TRBD1. Germline V CDR1 and CDR2: SGHTA, FQGNSA. The CDR3 runs 16 residues. J gave up 8 bases and V 0 bases, and 10 bases lay outside the gene matches. The CDR3 nucleotides read TGTGCCAGCAGCTTAGCGGCCCTCGGGACAGGGAGGGGCTACACCTTC. Translation: CASSLAALGTGRGYTF.

V and J are TRBV28 and TRBJ2-7, with 9 positions matching TRBD1. The CDR3 has 13 residues. Germline V gene lookup returns CDR1 MDHEN and CDR2 SYDVKM. Unmatched junction bases numbered 1, after V lost 4 bases and J lost 3 bases. The CDR3 nucleotides read TGTGCCAGCAGTTCGGGACAGGGCTACGAGCAGTACTTC. It translates to CASSSGQGYEQYF.

V usage is TRBV7-9 and J usage is TRBJ2-1; TRBD2 aligns across 15 bases. From germline, CDR1 is SEHNR and CDR2 FQNEAQ (reference sequence). The CDR3 has 12 amino acids. Trimming cost V 8 bases and J 10 bases; bases outside gene matches: 0. CDR3 DNA sequence: TGTGCCAGCGGACTAGCGGGGGGGGAGCAGTTCTTC. Amino acid sequence: CASGLAGGEQFF.

The rearrangement joins TRBV6-1 to TRBJ1-2, with a tentative D call TRBD1 (5 bases). The CDR3 spans 15 residues. The germline V gene has CDR1 MNHNS and CDR2 SASEGT. V lost 3 bases to trimming and J lost 5 bases, with 16 bases between them. CDR3: CASSEWAGKSYGYTF. CDR3 nucleotides: TGTGCCAGCAGTGAGTGGGCAGGGAAAAGTTATGGCTACACCTTC.

J is TRBJ1-2 and V is TRBV5-1, with 8 nucleotides matching TRBD1. CDR1 SGHRS and CDR2 YFSETQ come from the germline V gene. This CDR3 comprises 13 residues. V trimming: 3 bases; J trimming: 6 bases; junction bases outside the gene matches: 4. The CDR3 here is CASSYAGGNGYTF. The CDR3 DNA reads as TGCGCCAGCAGCTACGCAGGGGGCAATGGCTACACCTTC.

The chain has TRBV6-2 or TRBV6-3 and TRBJ2-2, with no clear D. Germline V CDR1 and CDR2: MNHEY, SVGEGT. V lost 4 bases to trimming and J lost 1 base, with 13 bases between them. The CDR3 is 16 residues long. The CDR3 nucleotides are TGTGCCAGCAGTTTCCTCCCCCCACAGAACACCGGGGAGCTGTTTTTT. Protein product: CASSFLPPQNTGELFF.

The chain joins TRBV12-3 or TRBV12-4 to TRBJ2-7, with TRBD1 matching over 12 bases. CDR3 length: 13 amino acids. Trimming at V came to 5 bases and at J to 5 bases, leaving 1 base not matched to a gene. CDR3 protein: CASSRDRGHEQYF. CDR3 DNA: TGTGCCAGCAGTCGGGACAGGGGGCACGAGCAGTACTTC.

V gene TRBV5-1 combines with J gene TRBJ2-1, with 13 bases lining up with TRBD2. J gave up 10 bases and V 4 bases, and 8 bases lay outside the gene matches. This CDR3 has 15 residues. The V gene's germline CDR1 is SGHRS and CDR2 YFSETQ. In nucleotides, the CDR3 is TGCGCCAGCAGCCTCACTAGCGGGGGGGCAGGAGAGCAGTTCTTC. It yields the protein CASSLTSGGAGEQFF.

This clone was observed a single time. The V and J genes are TRBV6-2 or TRBV6-3 and TRBJ1-2; 7 nucleotides agree with TRBD1. This CDR3 is built from 15 residues. Germline lookup yields CDR1 MNHEY and CDR2 SVGEGT. J was trimmed by 7 bases and V by 0 bases; bases with no gene match: 8. CDR3 amino acids: CASSYSITGQLGYTF. The CDR3 nucleotides are TGTGCCAGCAGTTACTCGATCACGGGACAGCTTGGCTACACCTTC.

This clone came up once. The V gene is TRBV11-2, the J gene TRBJ1-2, with a weak D call TRBD1 (6 bases). V dropped 5 bases and J dropped 8 bases, with 12 bases sitting between them. This CDR3 is built from 12 residues. Looked up from germline, CDR1 is SGHAT and CDR2 is FQNNGV. The CDR3 region has the DNA TGTGCCAGCAGCCACACAGGGAACGGCTACACCTTC. Protein: CASSHTGNGYTF.

The chain uses TRBV7-9 and TRBJ2-4; D is uncertain. Germline V gene lookup returns CDR1 SEHNR and CDR2 FQNEAQ (reference sequence). CDR3 size: 14 residues. Trimming pared 1 base from V and 7 bases from J, leaving 11 bases between. The CDR3 loop reads CASSLDSDWNIQYF. The CDR3 DNA reads TGTGCCAGCAGCTTAGACTCTGACTGGAACATTCAGTACTTC.

In this sample, this clone turned up once. The chain is built from TRBV5-1 and TRBJ1-1; 8 positions agree with TRBD1. CDR3 length equals 15 residues. V gave up 6 bases and J gave up 4 bases; unmatched junction bases: 11. Germline V CDR1 and CDR2: SGHRS, YFSETQ. In DNA form, the CDR3 reads TGCGCCAGCAACAGGGGGGAGGTCTATGGCACTGAAGCTTTCTTT. Translated: CASNRGEVYGTEAFF. The whole variable domain, remainder taken from reference TRBV5-1 and TRBJ1-1, is KAGVTQTPRYLIKTRGQQVTLSCSPISGHRSVSWYQQTPGQGLQFLFEYFSETQRNKGNFPGRFSGRQFSNSRSEMNVSTLELGDSALYLCASNRGEVYGTEAFFGQGTRLTVV.

V and J are TRBV5-4 and TRBJ2-7, with 7 bases that match TRBD1. The CDR3 runs 14 residues. V gave up 2 bases and J gave up 4 bases; unmatched junction bases: 6. Looked up from germline, CDR1 is SGHNT and CDR2 is YYREEE (reference sequence). CDR3 DNA sequence: TGTGCCAGCAGCTTTTCTGACAGGGTGTACGAGCAGTACTTC. Residues: CASSFSDRVYEQYF.

V gene TRBV4-3 combines with J gene TRBJ1-4; 9 positions match TRBD1. The CDR3 has 13 amino acids. Germline loops: CDR1 LGHNA, CDR2 YSLEER. Trimming took 0 bases from V and 17 from J; bases not matched to a gene: 7. CDR3 in amino acids: CASSQDLTGGKFF. The CDR3 region has the DNA TGCGCCAGCAGCCAAGATTTGACAGGGGGTAAATTTTTT.

The chain combines TRBV5-1 with TRBJ2-1; 7 bases agree with TRBD2. Germline-derived CDR1 and CDR2 are SGHRS and YFSETQ. The CDR3 length is 15 residues. With V trimmed by 3 bases and J by 4 bases, 7 bases remained unmatched. The CDR3 coding sequence is TGCGCCAGCAGCTGGGGGGGACTTACGTACAATGAGCAGTTCTTC. Its protein product is CASSWGGLTYNEQFF.

This clone was picked up one time. CDR3 nucleotide sequence: TGCGCCAGCAGCCAAGCGAAGGCAGGGGTCTACGAGCAGTACTTC. Its protein product is CASSQAKAGVYEQYF. The chain carries TRBV4-3 and TRBJ2-7, with D possibly being TRBD1 (6 bases). Trimming removed 1 base at V and 3 bases at J, with 13 bases between. The CDR3 runs 15 residues. Per germline, CDR1 LGHNA and CDR2 YSLEER.